One sample yielded the 9 T cell receptor beta chains listed below, sequenced in a study of blood T cell repertoires in COVID-19. Using immunoSEQ multiplex PCR, the repertoire was profiled, and TCRdb retains in-frame clones only, with some absent. The sample has about 280,000 clones, 82% seen once; the top ten hold less than 5.5%. The sample consisted of PBMCs or T cells enriched from blood (not recorded which). The receptors were gathered from a man between 35 and 55 years old who had been exposed to COVID-19.

This clone turned up a few times. The chain is built from TRBV5-8 and TRBJ1-5; TRBD1 matches 10 bases. The trim removed 4 bases at V and 1 base at J, leaving 2 bases unmatched. Germline assignment: CDR1 SGHTS and CDR2 YDEGEE. The CDR3 covers 15 residues. CDR3 sequence reads: CASSEGQGSNQPQHF. CDR3 DNA sequence: TGTGCCAGCAGCGAGGGACAGGGGAGCAATCAGCCCCAGCATTTT.

V usage is TRBV10-1 and J usage is TRBJ1-1; weak D call: TRBD1 (6 bases). The CDR3 length is 13 residues. Trimming shortened V by 6 bases and J by 2 bases, and 10 bases separated the two germline ends. CDR1 is WNHNN and CDR2 is SYGVQD in the germline V gene (reference sequence). Here the CDR3 DNA reads TGCGCCAGCAGGGCAGGGGCCAACACTGAAGCTTTCTTT. It is translated as CASRAGANTEAFF.

The CDR3 nucleotides are TGTGCCAGCAGTTCGGTGGACACCATATATTTT. This gives the protein CASSSVDTIYF. The chain combines TRBV28 with TRBJ1-3; D not certain. Trimming took 4 bases from V and 8 from J, leaving 6 bases between them. Germline V gene data show CDR1 as MDHEN and CDR2 as SYDVKM. The length of the CDR3 is 11 residues.

This chain joins TRBV3-1 (or the pseudogene TRBV3-2) and TRBJ2-7; TRBD1 matches at 11 bases. V was pared by 4 bases and J by 2 bases, with 4 bases of the junction left unmatched. This CDR3 comprises 15 residues. The germline V gene has CDR1 LGHDT and CDR2 YNNKEL (reference sequence). The CDR3, as DNA: TGTGCCAGCAGCCTAGGGACAGGGGGGGCCTACGAGCAGTACTTC. Its protein product is CASSLGTGGAYEQYF.

The V and J genes are TRBV18 and TRBJ2-7, with D possibly TRBD2 on 6 matching bases. Germline V gene sequence: CDR1 KGHSH, CDR2 LQKENI. With 4 bases removed from V and 4 bases from J, the gap between germline ends came to 14 bases. This CDR3 has 14 amino acids. The CDR3 is CASSQTGSLYEQYF. The CDR3, as DNA: TGTGCCAGCTCACAAACCGGGAGTCTTTACGAGCAGTACTTC.

V is TRBV25-1 and J is TRBJ2-5; the match to TRBD1 covers 9 bases. The CDR3 length is 15 residues. Looked up from germline, CDR1 is MGHDK and CDR2 is SYGVNS. Trimming took 3 bases from V and 5 from J; bases not matched to a gene: 7. The CDR3 nucleotides are TGTGCCAGCAGTGACCCGGGACAGGGTGCTGAGACCCAGTACTTC. Protein: CASSDPGQGAETQYF.

This clone was counted a single time. V is TRBV6-4 and J is TRBJ2-7, with 7 positions matching TRBD1. The CDR3 spans 18 residues. Germline V gene data show CDR1 as MRHNA and CDR2 as SNTAGT. After removal of 2 bases from V and 3 bases from J, the junction contained 16 bases not matched to a gene. Written as DNA, the CDR3 is TGTGCCAGCAGTGACCCCCACAAAGACAGGGCCCCCCTCTACGAGCAGTACTTC. Encoded protein: CASSDPHKDRAPLYEQYF.

This chain links TRBV19 with TRBJ2-1; TRBD1 aligns across 7 bases. The germline gives CDR1 LNHDA, CDR2 SQIVND (reference sequence). V lost 8 bases to trimming and J lost 10 bases; unmatched junction nucleotides: 11. The CDR3 is made up of 13 amino acids. CDR3 region: CASGGRGYEEQFF. CDR3 DNA sequence: TGTGCCAGTGGTGGCAGGGGGTATGAGGAGCAGTTCTTC.

The rearrangement links TRBV9 to TRBJ1-2, with 8 bases that match TRBD1. The germline gives CDR1 SGDLS, CDR2 YYNGEE. Germline trimming cut 4 bases from V and 2 bases from J; bases unmatched to any gene: 7. The CDR3 covers 15 residues. This chain's CDR3 is CASSPQTGANYGYTF. CDR3 DNA sequence: TGTGCCAGCAGCCCCCAGACAGGGGCGAACTATGGCTACACCTTC.